This is a list of T cell receptor beta chains from one sample in a study of shared clonotypes between healthy human individuals. TCRdb's copy holds only in-frame clones and misses some; the assay was immunoSEQ multiplex PCR. This sample has about 820,000 clones, with almost 95% found just once. The material sequenced was naive CD8+ T cells sorted from blood. The receptors originated from a man between 25 and 39 years old in good health. Both conserved end residues are part of each CDR3. The D gene is left open where the match is weak. Only some rows state a clone size, as once, few, many or a class for expanded clones.

J gene | D gene | V gene | clone size | CDR3 DNA | CDR3 protein
TRBJ2-7 | TRBD2 | TRBV5-4 | . | TGTGCCAGCAGCTTGGGCAGCGGGAGGGCAGACTACGAGCAGTACTTC | CASSLGSGRADYEQYF
TRBJ2-3 | . | TRBV27 | . | TGTGCCAGCAGTTTTTTACGGCCGTCGGGGGAGCGGCACCCTATTCTTTCAGATACGCAGTATTTT | CASSFLRPSGERHPILSDTQYF
TRBJ2-7 | TRBD1 | TRBV9 | . | TGTGCCAGCAGCGTAGGAAGAGGCACAGGGGCGTACGAGCAGTACTTC | CASSVGRGTGAYEQYF
TRBJ1-2 | . | TRBV7-8 | . | TGTGCCAGCAGCGCCGGTGAGACATATGGCTACACCTTC | CASSAGETYGYTF
TRBJ2-1 | TRBD2 | TRBV28 | . | TGTGCCAGCAGTTCACTGCCCGGGACTAGCGGGAGTGTAGATGAGCAGTTCTTC | CASSSLPGTSGSVDEQFF
TRBJ2-7 | . | TRBV7-8 | . | TGTGCCAGCAGCTCCCGGGACTCCAGAAATCTCGAGCAGTACTTC | CASSSRDSRNLEQYF
TRBJ2-1 | TRBD1 | TRBV27 | . | TGTGCCAGCAGTTGGACAGGGGACTACAATGAGCAGTTCTTC | CASSWTGDYNEQFF
TRBJ2-7 | TRBD1 | TRBV28 | . | TGTGCCAGCAGTTCCCTGACAGGGTTGGTCGGCCTCGAGCAGTACTTC | CASSSLTGLVGLEQYF
TRBJ2-7 | . | TRBV5-1 | . | TGCGCCAGCAGCGCCACAGGGTTCTTCTACGAGCAGTACTTC | CASSATGFFYEQYF
TRBJ2-1 | TRBD1 | TRBV7-9 | . | TGTGCCAGCAGCTTAGTGGACAGGGGGTCACCTCTGGAGTTCTTC | CASSLVDRGSPLEFF
TRBJ1-4 | . | TRBV2 | . | TGTGCCAGCAGTGAATTCGGGACAACTAATGAAAAACTGTTTTTT | CASSEFGTTNEKLFF
TRBJ2-6 | TRBD1 | TRBV4-3 | . | TGCGCCAGCAGCCGGTTAGAGGCAGGGGGCCCTGGGGCCAACGTCCTGACTTTC | CASSRLEAGGPGANVLTF
TRBJ2-7 | TRBD1 | TRBV7-8 | . | TGTGCCAGCAGCGCCTCGGGACAGGGCTACGAGCAGTACTTC | CASSASGQGYEQYF
TRBJ2-5 | . | TRBV5-6 | . | TGTGCCAGCAGCTTGGGAGCACAAGAGACCCAGTACTTC | CASSLGAQETQYF
TRBJ2-7 | . | TRBV10-3 | once | TGTGCCATCAGTGAGTCGAACGTTGGGGCACGGGTTCAGTACTTC | CAISESNVGARVQYF
TRBJ2-7 | . | TRBV27 | . | TGTGCCAGCAGCACTGACGGGGGCTTCCTCCCCGAGCAGTACTTC | CASSTDGGFLPEQYF
TRBJ1-2 | TRBD1 | TRBV7-9 | . | TGTGCCAGCAGCTTAGTAGGGGGACAGAACTATGGCTACACCTTC | CASSLVGGQNYGYTF
TRBJ1-1 | . | TRBV7-2 | . | TGTGCCAGCAGCTTAGCGGTCTCGTTAGGCACTGAAGCTTTCTTT | CASSLAVSLGTEAFF
TRBJ2-5 | . | TRBV27 | . | TGTGCCAGCAGTTTATCAATGCTAGCGACCCAAGAGACCCAGTACTTC | CASSLSMLATQETQYF
TRBJ2-7 | . | TRBV14 | . | TGTGCCAGCAGCCCAAGGGGTGGGCCCTCCTACGAGCAGTACTTC | CASSPRGGPSYEQYF
TRBJ2-1 | . | TRBV14 | . | TGTGCCAGCACCCTCTCGGGGGCGTATGGGGAGCAGTTCTTC | CASTLSGAYGEQFF
TRBJ2-1 | . | TRBV28 | . | TGTGCCAGCACCTACCACGGGGCTTCAAACTCCTACAATGAGCAGTTCTTC | CASTYHGASNSYNEQFF
TRBJ2-1 | TRBD2 | TRBV27 | . | TGTGCCAGCAGTTTTGCTTTAAGCGGGAGGGCCTCAGGTAATGAGCAGTTCTTC | CASSFALSGRASGNEQFF
TRBJ1-2 | . | TRBV7-9 | . | TGTGCCAGCAGCCATCGTATAGGGCAGAATGGCTACACCTTC | CASSHRIGQNGYTF
TRBJ2-1 | TRBD2 | TRBV6-5 | . | TGTGCCAGCAGTTACGCGGGAGCAAATGAGCAGTTCTTC | CASSYAGANEQFF
TRBJ1-2 | . | TRBV7-8 | . | TGTGCCAGCAGCTACCTAACCGGGACATCACGGGAAGGCTACACCTTC | CASSYLTGTSREGYTF
TRBJ2-1 | . | TRBV9 | . | TGTGCCAGCAGCGTTGAAGGCTCCTACAATGAGCAGTTCTTC | CASSVEGSYNEQFF
TRBJ1-2 | TRBD1 | TRBV9 | . | TGTGCCAGCAGCGTAGGAGGGGACAGGGTATATGGCTACACCTTC | CASSVGGDRVYGYTF
TRBJ2-7 | TRBD2 | TRBV5-1 | once | TGCGCCAGCAGCCCGGGGACTAGCGGGAAGATATACGAGCAGTACTTC | CASSPGTSGKIYEQYF
TRBJ2-7 | . | TRBV29-1 | few | TGCAGCGCCTTGACGACAGAGAGCTCCTACGAGCAGTACTTC | CSALTTESSYEQYF
TRBJ2-7 | . | TRBV27 | . | TGTGCCAGCAGTCCACGGACAGAACGCTCCTACGAGCAGTACTTC | CASSPRTERSYEQYF
TRBJ2-3 | . | TRBV28 | . | TGTGCCAGCAGTGGAAACGGAGCTAGCACAGATACGCAGTATTTT | CASSGNGASTDTQYF
TRBJ2-2 | TRBD1 | TRBV12-5 | . | TGTGCTAGTGGTTTGCCTCATGACAGGGCTACAAACACCGGGGAGCTGTTTTTT | CASGLPHDRATNTGELFF
TRBJ2-1 | . | TRBV6-6 | . | TGTGCCAGCAGCAACAGGGATGAGCAGTTCTTC | CASSNRDEQFF
TRBJ2-2 | TRBD2 | TRBV7-9 | once | TGTGCCAGCAGCTTGGGACTAGCGGGAGTCACCGGGGAGCTGTTTTTT | CASSLGLAGVTGELFF